Sequencing of this TCR beta chain was carried out in a study of shared clonotypes between healthy human individuals. Comment on this clone: As yet, its antigen is unknown.

Some clones are missing from TCRdb's copy, which holds only in-frame ones; the method was immunoSEQ multiplex PCR. The table includes roughly 2 million clones, 90% to 95% detected once. Subsets obtained from CD4+ cells comprised CD45RA+ naive and CD45RA-negative memory cells. Study-level results: The naive CD4 repertoires of a few donors were compared, and around 5.1% of clonotypes were shared.

The length of the CDR3 is 19 residues. The germline V gene has CDR1 MNHNS and CDR2 SASEGT. Unmatched junction bases numbered 10, after V lost 0 bases and J lost 0 bases. The chain joins TRBV6-1 to TRBJ2-2; 7 bases are a match to TRBD1. The sequencing sample was made of naive CD4+ T cells sorted from blood. Subset here: CD45RA+ positively selected. The sequence derives from a man younger than 35 in good health. As DNA, the CDR3 is TGTGCCAGCAGTGAAGCGTTACTTAAGGGACAGTCGAACACCGGGGAGCTGTTTTTT. Translation: CASSEALLKGQSNTGELFF.